The 17 T cell receptor beta chains below come from one sample, sequenced in a study of shared clonotypes between healthy human individuals. Cells designated naive CD8 were CD45RO-negative and were positively selected for CCR7, with terminally differentiated effector memory CD45RA+ cells excluded. Sequencing was performed with immunoSEQ multiplex PCR; in TCRdb, only in-frame clones are kept and a portion is missing. The sample consists of over 2 million clones, less than 95% of them appearing once. Sample: naive CD8+ T cells sorted from blood. Receptors originate from a man aged 18 to 29 in good health.

In this sample, this clone turned up once. The chain employs TRBV10-3 and TRBJ2-3; TRBD2 matches 11 bases. Germline CDR1 reads ENHRY; CDR2 reads SYGVKD. The CDR3 sequence is 14 residues long. V was clipped by 10 bases and J by 3 bases; unmatched bases: 6. CDR3 DNA sequence: TGTGCCACCGCTAGCGGGGGGTTGACAGATACGCAGTATTTT. It yields the protein CATASGGLTDTQYF.

The gene calls are TRBV5-4 and TRBJ2-7; the D gene could be TRBD1 or TRBD2 (7 bases each). Germline V gene lookup returns CDR1 SGHNT and CDR2 YYREEE (reference sequence). The CDR3 is 15 amino acids. V lost 4 bases, J lost 1 base, and 15 bases lay in between. CDR3 region: CASSLGRGGSYEQYF. CDR3 DNA sequence: TGTGCCAGCAGCCTCGGCAGGGGGGGATCCTACGAGCAGTACTTC.

The chain joins TRBV27 to TRBJ2-5, with D unclear. V lost 4 bases and J lost 0, with 9 bases in between. The CDR3 sequence is 14 residues long. Germline V gives CDR1 MNHEY, CDR2 SMNVEV (reference sequence). CDR3 bases: TGTGCCAGCAGTTCTCTGGGGTACCAAGAGACCCAGTACTTC. Protein sequence: CASSSLGYQETQYF.

This rearrangement joins TRBV5-1 to TRBJ2-7; 7 nucleotides agree with TRBD2. J gave up 2 bases and V 0 bases, and 11 bases lay outside the gene matches. CDR1 is SGHRS, CDR2 YFSETQ, per germline. There are 17 residues in the CDR3. CDR3 amino acids: CASSLALAGDLTYEQYF. The DNA of the CDR3 is TGCGCCAGCAGCTTGGCCCTCGCGGGAGACTTAACCTACGAGCAGTACTTC.

The genes are TRBV9 and TRBJ2-7; 7 nucleotides line up with TRBD1. Trimming at V came to 3 bases and at J to 3 bases, leaving 9 bases not matched to a gene. CDR3 length equals 15 residues. Per the germline V gene, CDR1 is SGDLS and CDR2 is YYNGEE. The CDR3 coding sequence is TGTGCCAGCAGCGAAGAGGGACAGCCCGACTACGAGCAGTACTTC. Translating it yields CASSEEGQPDYEQYF.

In its sample, this clone was seen once. V usage is TRBV27 and J usage is TRBJ2-7; a possible D gene is TRBD2 (7 bases). CDR3 length: 14 amino acids. Looked up from germline, CDR1 is MNHEY and CDR2 is SMNVEV (reference sequence). Trimming removed 1 base at V and 5 bases at J, with 12 bases between. The CDR3 DNA follows: TGTGCCAGCAGTTTATTGGGGGGGCCCAACGAGCAGTACTTC. Its translation is CASSLLGGPNEQYF.

The rearrangement uses TRBV19 and TRBJ1-6, with 7 bases identical to TRBD1. CDR1 is LNHDA and CDR2 is SQIVND in the germline V gene (reference sequence). CDR3 size: 16 residues. J gave up 2 bases and V 5 bases, and 6 bases lay outside the gene matches. CDR3 region: CASSPGTEPYNSPLHF. The CDR3 DNA sequence: TGTGCCAGTAGTCCCGGGACAGAGCCCTATAATTCACCCCTCCACTTT.

To note about this clone: Distinct nucleotide sequences in the sample also encode this CDR3. V usage is TRBV7-9 and J usage is TRBJ1-4; 9 bases map to TRBD1. Losses at the gene ends were 6 bases for V and 7 bases for J; bases not matched to a gene: 6. Germline-derived CDR1 and CDR2 are SEHNR and FQNEAQ (reference sequence). This CDR3 is 14 amino acids long. The CDR3 reads CASSLTGGIEKLFF. In DNA form, the CDR3 reads TGTGCCAGCAGTCTTACAGGGGGCATTGAAAAACTGTTTTTT.

V gene TRBV6-5 combines with J gene TRBJ2-1; D is ambiguous. The CDR3 covers 13 residues. Germline CDR1 MNHEY, CDR2 SVGAGI. V shed 3 bases and J shed 4 bases, with 7 bases lying between them. CDR3 sequence reads: CASSYAKYNEQFF. CDR3 sequence (DNA): TGTGCCAGCAGTTATGCGAAATACAATGAGCAGTTCTTC.

J is TRBJ2-2 and V is TRBV7-9; 8 bases are shared with TRBD1. V dropped 5 bases and J dropped 3; count of bases not matched to a gene: 8. Germline V gives CDR1 SEHNR, CDR2 FQNEAQ (reference sequence). This CDR3 has 16 residues. The CDR3 DNA reads as TGTGCCAGCAGCCCACCAGGGGGCGAGGACACCGGGGAGCTGTTTTTT. It translates to CASSPPGGEDTGELFF.

The chain has TRBV7-9 and TRBJ2-7; no clear D. This CDR3 has 15 residues. Between the trimmed V and J ends, which lost 0 bases and 3 bases, there was a span of 12 bases. Germline assignment: CDR1 SEHNR and CDR2 FQNEAQ (reference sequence). The CDR3: CASSLAVGQLYEQYF. The CDR3 nucleotides read TGTGCCAGCAGCTTAGCCGTTGGGCAGCTCTACGAGCAGTACTTC.

The gene calls are TRBV30 and TRBJ2-5; TRBD1 aligns across 10 bases. The trim removed 8 bases at V and 2 bases at J, leaving 8 bases unmatched. The germline V gene has CDR1 GTSNPN and CDR2 SVGIG (reference sequence). This CDR3 spans 14 amino acids. CDR3: CAGFPGQGQETQYF. The CDR3 DNA follows: TGTGCCGGCTTTCCGGGACAGGGGCAAGAGACCCAGTACTTC.

As regards this clone: A read error may account for a junction end that differs from germline. V usage is TRBV6-6 and J usage is TRBJ2-3, with 7 nucleotides matching TRBD2. CDR1 MNHNY and CDR2 SVGAGI come from the germline V gene (reference sequence). This CDR3 has 15 residues. Written as DNA, the CDR3 is TGTGCCAGCAGTCACTCCGGGGAGGGCCCAGATACGCAGTATTTT. The encoded protein is CASSHSGEGPDTQYF.

On this clone itself: The sample carries other DNA sequences with the same CDR3. J is TRBJ1-1 and V is TRBV5-4; the D is unclear. CDR1 and CDR2 (germline): SGHNT, YYREEE (reference sequence). The CDR3 totals 14 residues. Trimming cost V 0 bases and J 1 base, with 7 bases left between them. The CDR3 DNA sequence: TGTGCCAGCAGCTTGGACCTGGGGAACACTGAAGCTTTCTTT. Encoded protein: CASSLDLGNTEAFF.

About this clone itself: The same CDR3 is also encoded by other DNA sequences in this sample. This chain uses TRBV6-5 with TRBJ1-1; D unresolved. Germline values: CDR1 MNHEY, CDR2 SVGAGI. Trimming removed 0 bases at V and 11 bases at J, with 13 bases between. This CDR3 is built from 13 residues. The CDR3 region is CASSYSEGSEAFF. CDR3 DNA: TGTGCCAGCAGTTACTCGGAGGGATCCGAGGCTTTCTTT.

The chain links TRBV25-1 to TRBJ1-1; 10 bases map to TRBD1. V trimming: 7 bases; J trimming: 1 base; junction bases outside the gene matches: 6. The CDR3 covers 15 residues. Germline V gives CDR1 MGHDK, CDR2 SYGVNS. CDR3 DNA sequence: TGTGCCAGCATAATGGGACAGGGGTGGAACACTGAAGCTTTCTTT. Encoded protein: CASIMGQGWNTEAFF.

This sequence joins TRBV10-2 and TRBJ2-5, with 10 bases identical to TRBD2. The V and J ends lost 4 bases and 5 bases, in that order; junction bases with no gene match: 10. The CDR3 consists of 16 residues. Germline CDR1 WSHSY, CDR2 SAAADI. In nucleotides, the CDR3 is TGCGCCAGCAGTGTAGGTCTAGCGGGGGTGCAGGAGACCCAGTACTTC. Translation gives CASSVGLAGVQETQYF.